Listed below are T cell receptor beta chains from one sample, sequenced in a study of cytomegalovirus exposure and HLA in healthy donors. Only in-frame clones appear in the TCRdb table, and some are missing; sequencing was by immunoSEQ multiplex PCR. This table holds fewer than 200,000 clones, roughly 85% found once. Sequenced input: PBMCs. The receptors come from a young man in good health and CMV-seronegative. The CDR3 runs from the conserved cysteine through the conserved F or W. A D gene is named only where the DNA matches it firmly. A row's size may be missing; if present it is once, few, many or a size class.

d_call clone_size j_call v_call cdr3_nt cdr3_aa
- few TRBJ2-1 TRBV2 TGTGCCAGCAGGTCCTCCGCCGGCGGTGAGCAGTTCTTC CASRSSAGGEQFF
TRBD1 - TRBJ1-2 TRBV18 TGTGCCAGCTCAGGGGGGACAGCGTATGGCTACACCTTC CASSGGTAYGYTF
TRBD2 - TRBJ2-1 TRBV11-3 TGTGCCAGCAGCTTAAGGGGGGCGGGGGGCTCCTACAATGAGCAGTTCTTC CASSLRGAGGSYNEQFF
- few TRBJ1-2 TRBV4-3 TGCGCCAGCAGCCAAGACGGGGGAGTCGGCGGCTACACCTTC CASSQDGGVGGYTF
TRBD1 - TRBJ2-5 TRBV4-2 TGTGCCAGCAGCCCGGGACAGGGGGCTTTAGAGACCCAGTACTTC CASSPGQGALETQYF
TRBD2 - TRBJ2-7 TRBV7-2 TGTGCCAGCAGCTTTCGAGCGGGGCCAAGCTCCTACGAGCAGTACTTC CASSFRAGPSSYEQYF
TRBD1 once TRBJ2-7 TRBV9 TGTGCCAGCAGCGTAGGCCCCGGGACAGCTACAGCACTAGGAAAACAATACGAGCAGTACTTC CASSVGPGTATALGKQYEQYF
TRBD1 - TRBJ1-1 TRBV28 TGTGCCAGCAGTGGGGTCAGGGGGCTAGGCACTGAAGCTTTCTTT CASSGVRGLGTEAFF
- - TRBJ2-7 TRBV6-1 TGTGCCAGCAGAAGACTAGAGTTAGTCTACGAGCAGTACTTC CASRRLELVYEQYF
- once TRBJ2-2 TRBV5-6 TGTGCCAGCAGCTTGGAAGTAGCGGCGGAAGGGAGGGAGCTGTTTTTT CASSLEVAAEGRELFF